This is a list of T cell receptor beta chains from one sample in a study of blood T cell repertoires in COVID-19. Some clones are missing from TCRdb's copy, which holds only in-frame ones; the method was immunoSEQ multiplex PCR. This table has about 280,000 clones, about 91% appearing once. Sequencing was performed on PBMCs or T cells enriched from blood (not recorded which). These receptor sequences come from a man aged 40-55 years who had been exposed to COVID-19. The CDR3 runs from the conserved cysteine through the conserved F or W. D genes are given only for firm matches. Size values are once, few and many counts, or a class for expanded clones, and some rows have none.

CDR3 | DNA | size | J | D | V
CASNSVAGGRETQYF | TGTGCCAGCAATTCAGTAGCGGGAGGGCGAGAGACCCAGTACTTC | - | TRBJ2-5 | TRBD2 | TRBV28
CASSERVAGGPSGNEQFF | TGTGCCAGCAGCGAGAGGGTAGCGGGAGGGCCGAGTGGCAATGAGCAGTTCTTC | - | TRBJ2-1 | TRBD2 | TRBV9
CASSLVTGVGSPLHF | TGTGCCAGCAGTCTAGTTACAGGGGTGGGTTCACCCCTCCACTTT | - | TRBJ1-6 | TRBD1 | TRBV27
CASSDDRISGANVLTF | TGTGCCAGCAGCGATGACAGAATCTCTGGGGCCAACGTCCTGACTTTC | - | TRBJ2-6 | - | TRBV7-9
CASSEARLAGVFERGEQYF | TGTGCCAGCAGTGAAGCGCGGCTAGCGGGAGTATTCGAACGGGGCGAGCAGTACTTC | - | TRBJ2-7 | TRBD2 | TRBV6-1
CASSLAGEEAFF | TGCGCCAGCAGCTTGGCTGGAGAAGAAGCTTTCTTT | - | TRBJ1-1 | - | TRBV5-1
CASSSATGSSYNEQFF | TGTGCCAGCAGCTCAGCGACCGGGTCTTCCTACAATGAGCAGTTCTTC | - | TRBJ2-1 | - | TRBV7-9
CASRGPGGYGYTF | TGTGCCAGCAGGGGACCAGGGGGCTATGGCTACACCTTC | - | TRBJ1-2 | TRBD1 | TRBV2
CASSLPGSGARSKDGYTF | TGTGCCAGTAGTCTTCCTGGGTCTGGGGCACGGTCGAAGGATGGCTACACCTTC | - | TRBJ1-2 | - | TRBV19
CATSEPGREDEQFF | TGTGCCACCAGTGAGCCTGGGCGGGAGGATGAGCAGTTCTTC | - | TRBJ2-1 | TRBD2 | TRBV24-1
CASSLSFLGAAFF | TGTGCCAGCAGTTTATCGTTTTTGGGGGCAGCTTTCTTT | - | TRBJ1-1 | - | TRBV27
CASSLNPSGTFGYEQYF | TGTGCCAGCAGCTTAAATCCGTCGGGGACATTCGGCTACGAGCAGTACTTC | - | TRBJ2-7 | - | TRBV7-2
CASWDRAGGYTF | TGTGCCAGCTGGGACAGGGCTGGTGGCTACACCTTC | - | TRBJ1-2 | TRBD1 | TRBV27
CASSHARPHAGRYNSPLHF | TGTGCCAGCAGCCACGCTCGACCCCATGCGGGACGATATAATTCACCCCTCCACTTT | - | TRBJ1-6 | - | TRBV5-4
CASSLQGANYGYEQYF | TGCGCCAGCAGCTTACAGGGGGCTAACTATGGGTACGAGCAGTACTTC | - | TRBJ2-7 | TRBD1 | TRBV5-1
CASSLGSGVAGVDGTDTQYF | TGCGCCAGCAGCTTGGGGTCGGGGGTAGCGGGAGTTGACGGCACAGATACGCAGTATTTT | - | TRBJ2-3 | TRBD2 | TRBV5-1
CASSQSPAQGYGYTF | TGCGCCAGCAGCCAATCTCCGGCTCAGGGGTATGGCTACACCTTC | - | TRBJ1-2 | - | TRBV4-1
CASSAATRRETQYF | TGTGCCAGCAGCGCCGCCACTAGGAGGGAGACCCAGTACTTC | - | TRBJ2-5 | - | TRBV6-2/TRBV6-3
CASNYPGGSYEQYF | TGTGCCAGCAACTATCCAGGGGGATCCTACGAGCAGTACTTC | - | TRBJ2-7 | TRBD1 | TRBV2
CATSDLGQGISTDTQYF | TGTGCCACCAGTGACCTGGGACAGGGGATTAGCACAGATACGCAGTATTTT | - | TRBJ2-3 | TRBD1 | TRBV24-1
CASRQGSGANVLTF | TGCGCCAGCAGGCAGGGGTCTGGGGCCAACGTCCTGACTTTC | - | TRBJ2-6 | - | TRBV5-1
CAWSRLEDTQYF | TGTGCCTGGTCCAGACTAGAAGATACGCAGTATTTT | - | TRBJ2-3 | - | TRBV30
CASSHILAGGSYEQYF | TGTGCCAGCAGCCACATTCTAGCGGGAGGGTCCTACGAGCAGTACTTC | - | TRBJ2-7 | TRBD2 | TRBV3-1/TRBV3-2
CASRPIGTEDNEQFF | TGCGCCAGCAGACCTATCGGGACAGAAGACAATGAGCAGTTCTTC | - | TRBJ2-1 | TRBD1 | TRBV5-1
CASVITGGWQPQHF | TGTGCCAGCGTAATAACAGGGGGATGGCAGCCCCAGCATTTT | - | TRBJ1-5 | TRBD1 | TRBV28
CASRQGGGSGEQYF | TGTGCCAGCAGGCAAGGCGGGGGCTCGGGCGAGCAGTACTTC | few | TRBJ2-7 | - | TRBV7-9
CASSSTGVNEQFF | TGTGCCAGCAGCTCCACAGGAGTCAATGAGCAGTTCTTC | - | TRBJ2-1 | - | TRBV7-3
CASSITTSGRAGEQYF | TGTGCCAGTAGTATCACGACTAGCGGGAGGGCCGGGGAGCAGTACTTC | - | TRBJ2-7 | TRBD2 | TRBV19
CATSRDGREEQFF | TGTGCCACCAGCAGAGATGGTCGAGAGGAGCAGTTCTTC | once | TRBJ2-1 | - | TRBV15
CASRLTGAGDTQYF | TGTGCCAGCAGGCTGACAGGGGCGGGAGATACGCAGTATTTT | - | TRBJ2-3 | TRBD1 | TRBV5-4
CASSQGAGGISEAFF | TGTGCCAGCAGCCAAGGGGCAGGGGGCATATCTGAAGCTTTCTTT | - | TRBJ1-1 | TRBD1 | TRBV3-1/TRBV3-2
CASSERSGRYNEQFF | TGTGCCAGCAGTGAAAGAAGCGGCCGATACAATGAGCAGTTCTTC | - | TRBJ2-1 | - | TRBV2
CASSLVVGGGYTF | TGTGCCAGCAGCTTAGTGGTAGGGGGCGGCTACACCTTC | - | TRBJ1-2 | TRBD1 | TRBV7-9
CASSMRAEKFF | TGTGCCAGTAGTATGAGGGCGGAAAAGTTCTTC | - | TRBJ2-1 | - | TRBV19
CSVESSRGRLYEQYF | TGCAGCGTTGAATCGTCCAGGGGGCGCCTCTACGAGCAGTACTTC | few | TRBJ2-7 | TRBD1 | TRBV29-1
CASSEASTTPGTDTQYF | TGTGCCAGCAGTGAAGCATCAACAACTCCCGGGACAGATACGCAGTATTTT | - | TRBJ2-3 | - | TRBV2
CASSIRSGANVLTF | TGTGCCAGCAGTATCCGCTCTGGGGCCAACGTCCTGACTTTC | - | TRBJ2-6 | - | TRBV11-3
CASSLTTGDLNQPQHF | TGCGCCAGCAGCTTAACCACAGGGGACCTAAATCAGCCCCAGCATTTT | - | TRBJ1-5 | TRBD1 | TRBV5-1
CASSQTGDQPQHF | TGTGCCAGCAGTCAGACAGGGGACCAGCCCCAGCATTTT | - | TRBJ1-5 | TRBD1 | TRBV12-3/TRBV12-4
CASAVGGPRETQYF | TGCGCCAGCGCCGTGGGAGGGCCACGAGAGACCCAGTACTTC | - | TRBJ2-5 | TRBD2 | TRBV5-1
CASSPGGSNNSPLHF | TGTGCCAGCTCACCCGGCGGGTCGAATAATTCACCCCTCCACTTT | - | TRBJ1-6 | - | TRBV18
CASSLGDSNEQFF | TGTGCCAGCAGCTTAGGAGACTCCAATGAGCAGTTCTTC | - | TRBJ2-1 | - | TRBV13
CASTSIDRANKVGYTF | TGTGCCAGCACCTCCATTGACAGGGCCAATAAGGTTGGCTACACCTTC | - | TRBJ1-2 | - | TRBV21-1
CASSLTRNTEAFF | TGCGCCAGCAGCTTGACCAGGAACACTGAAGCTTTCTTT | once | TRBJ1-1 | - | TRBV5-1
CASSTGTSGGDTQYF | TGTGCCAGTAGTACTGGGACTAGCGGAGGAGATACGCAGTATTTT | - | TRBJ2-3 | TRBD2 | TRBV19
CATSRDRGKWNEQFF | TGTGCCACCAGCAGAGATCGGGGAAAGTGGAATGAGCAGTTCTTC | - | TRBJ2-1 | - | TRBV15
CASSRPRGQGTYEQYF | TGTGCCAGCAGCCGACCCCGGGGACAGGGGACCTACGAGCAGTACTTC | - | TRBJ2-7 | TRBD1 | TRBV7-9
CASRLGQGFSGANVLTF | TGTGCCAGCAGGCTAGGACAGGGGTTTTCTGGGGCCAACGTCCTGACTTTC | - | TRBJ2-6 | TRBD1 | TRBV27
CASRKTIDRYYGYTF | TGTGCCAGCAGAAAGACGATCGACAGATACTATGGCTACACCTTC | - | TRBJ1-2 | - | TRBV7-2
CASSTPQGMNQPQHF | TGTGCCAGCAGTACCCCACAGGGTATGAATCAGCCCCAGCATTTT | - | TRBJ1-5 | - | TRBV28
CASSLGGMNTEAFF | TGTGCCAGCAGCTTAGGCGGGATGAACACTGAAGCTTTCTTT | once | TRBJ1-1 | - | TRBV7-2
CASSSGQGNTIYF | TGTGCCAGCAGCTCGGGACAAGGAAACACCATATATTTT | - | TRBJ1-3 | - | TRBV7-3
CASRGDRGLQETQYF | TGTGCCAGCAGAGGGGACAGGGGGCTCCAAGAGACCCAGTACTTC | once | TRBJ2-5 | TRBD1 | TRBV28
CASSWGLAGATETQYF | TGTGCCAGCAGTTGGGGGCTAGCGGGAGCCACAGAGACCCAGTACTTC | - | TRBJ2-5 | TRBD2 | TRBV27
CASRTTSGIIGEQFF | TGTGCCAGCAGAACGACTAGCGGGATAATTGGTGAGCAGTTCTTC | - | TRBJ2-1 | TRBD2 | TRBV27
CASSQEGGLAKNIQYF | TGCGCCAGCAGCCAAGAGGGCGGGTTAGCCAAAAACATTCAGTACTTC | - | TRBJ2-4 | - | TRBV4-1
CASSYLKREAYNEQFF | TGTGCCAGCAGTTACTTGAAGCGGGAAGCCTACAATGAGCAGTTCTTC | - | TRBJ2-1 | TRBD2 | TRBV6-2/TRBV6-3
CATSDFRGFATEAFF | TGTGCCACCAGTGATTTTCGAGGGTTCGCCACTGAAGCTTTCTTT | once | TRBJ1-1 | - | TRBV24-1
CASSPGGGQGHNTEAFF | TGTGCCAGCAGCCCCGGAGGAGGACAGGGACACAACACTGAAGCTTTCTTT | once | TRBJ1-1 | TRBD1 | TRBV11-3
CASSFAGAPNQPQHF | TGTGCCAGCAGCTTTGCAGGGGCACCCAATCAGCCCCAGCATTTT | - | TRBJ1-5 | - | TRBV7-9